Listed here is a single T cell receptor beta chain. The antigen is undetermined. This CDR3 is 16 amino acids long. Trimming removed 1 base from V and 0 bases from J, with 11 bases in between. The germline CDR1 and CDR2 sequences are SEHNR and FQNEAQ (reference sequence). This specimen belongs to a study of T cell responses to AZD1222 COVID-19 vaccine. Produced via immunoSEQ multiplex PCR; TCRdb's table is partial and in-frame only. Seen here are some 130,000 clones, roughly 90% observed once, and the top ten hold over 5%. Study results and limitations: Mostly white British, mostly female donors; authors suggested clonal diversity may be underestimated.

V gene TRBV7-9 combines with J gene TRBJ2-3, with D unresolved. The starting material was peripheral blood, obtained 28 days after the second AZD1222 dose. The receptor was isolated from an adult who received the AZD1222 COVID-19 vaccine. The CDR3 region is CASSLGLAWSTDTQYF. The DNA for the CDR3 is TGTGCCAGCAGCTTAGGGTTAGCCTGGAGCACAGATACGCAGTATTTT.